Described below is a single T cell receptor (beta chain) sequence and its context. As yet, its antigen is unknown. The CDR3 has 15 residues. V gave up 3 bases and J gave up 1 base, with 12 bases separating them. Germline V lookup: CDR1 SGHTA, CDR2 FQGNSA. The record originates from a study of T cells after posttransplantation cyclophosphamide. Study results and limitations: TRB clonality was highly associated with recipient CMV seropositivity and reactivation. Donor-recipient repertoire similarity was low at 1-2 months, rising over year one.

Generated by immunoSEQ multiplex PCR, the TCRdb table keeps only in-frame clones and is missing some. The table lists around 66,000 clones, around 93% of them singletons. Sequencing was performed on PBMCs. The TCR was taken from a woman aged 25 to 39 in good health and a related stem cell transplant donor. The chain uses TRBV7-2 and TRBJ2-5; no reliable D call. The CDR3 region has the DNA TGTGCCAGCAGCTTGGGTGGAAGAATCCAAGAGACCCAGTACTTC. Encoded protein: CASSLGGRIQETQYF.